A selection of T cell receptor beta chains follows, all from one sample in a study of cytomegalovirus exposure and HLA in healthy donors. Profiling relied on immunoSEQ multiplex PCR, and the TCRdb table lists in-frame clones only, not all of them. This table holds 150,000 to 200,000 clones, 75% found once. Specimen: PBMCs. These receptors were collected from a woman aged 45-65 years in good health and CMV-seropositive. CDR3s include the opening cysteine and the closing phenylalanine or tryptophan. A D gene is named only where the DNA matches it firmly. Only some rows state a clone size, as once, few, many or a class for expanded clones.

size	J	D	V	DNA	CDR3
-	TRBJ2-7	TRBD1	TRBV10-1	TGCGCCAGCAGTGGACAGGGGGACGAGCAGTACTTC	CASSGQGDEQYF
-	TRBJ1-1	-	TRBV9	TGTGCCAGCAGCGTAGCGGAGGCCGGTACTGAAGCTTTCTTT	CASSVAEAGTEAFF
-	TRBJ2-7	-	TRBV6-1	TGTGCCACCGTGACTAGACCCTACGAGCAGTACTTC	CATVTRPYEQYF
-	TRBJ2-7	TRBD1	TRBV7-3	TGTGCCAGCAGCACCGGACAGGGAATGCCTAAGTACTTC	CASSTGQGMPKYF
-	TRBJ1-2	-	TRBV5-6	TGTGCCAGCAGCGATCGGACAGCCTATGGCTACACCTTC	CASSDRTAYGYTF
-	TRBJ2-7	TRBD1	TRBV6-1	TGTGCCAGCAGTGCGGGACAGACAATTAGCTTAGCCTACGAGCAGTACTTC	CASSAGQTISLAYEQYF
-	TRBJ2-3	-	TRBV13	TGTGCCAGCAGCTTAGGTGGGGGCAGCACAGATACGCAGTATTTT	CASSLGGGSTDTQYF
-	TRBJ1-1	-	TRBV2	TGTGCCAGCAGTGAAGCTGAGGCAGCTACCGGCCTAAGAGCTTTCTTT	CASSEAEAATGLRAFF
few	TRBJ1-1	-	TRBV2	TGTGCCAGCAGTGCCAACCGGGCTGAAGCTTTCTTT	CASSANRAEAFF
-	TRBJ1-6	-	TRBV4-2	TGTGCCAGCAGCCAAGCCCCAGGGGTACGAAATTCACCCCTCCACTTT	CASSQAPGVRNSPLHF
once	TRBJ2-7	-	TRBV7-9	TGTGCCAGCAGCTTTTCTTACGAGCAGTACTTC	CASSFSYEQYF
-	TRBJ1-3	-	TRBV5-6	TGTGCCAGCAGCTACGGTCTCGGAAACACCATATATTTT	CASSYGLGNTIYF
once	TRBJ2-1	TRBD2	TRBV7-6	TGTGCCAGCAGCGGTCTTGCGGGGGGCCTCTACAATGAGCAGTTCTTC	CASSGLAGGLYNEQFF
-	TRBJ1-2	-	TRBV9	TGTGCCAGCAGCGTAGAACAGGGTGGAAACTATGGCTACACCTTC	CASSVEQGGNYGYTF
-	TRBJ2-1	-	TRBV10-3	TGTGCCATCAGTGAGTCTGCTAGCGATGAGCAGTTCTTC	CAISESASDEQFF
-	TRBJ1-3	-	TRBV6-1	TGTGCCAGCAGTCTGAGTCGGGCTGGAAACACCATATATTTT	CASSLSRAGNTIYF
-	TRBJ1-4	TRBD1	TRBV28	TGTGCCAGCAGTTACGGGGACAGGGCTGAAAAACTGTTTTTT	CASSYGDRAEKLFF